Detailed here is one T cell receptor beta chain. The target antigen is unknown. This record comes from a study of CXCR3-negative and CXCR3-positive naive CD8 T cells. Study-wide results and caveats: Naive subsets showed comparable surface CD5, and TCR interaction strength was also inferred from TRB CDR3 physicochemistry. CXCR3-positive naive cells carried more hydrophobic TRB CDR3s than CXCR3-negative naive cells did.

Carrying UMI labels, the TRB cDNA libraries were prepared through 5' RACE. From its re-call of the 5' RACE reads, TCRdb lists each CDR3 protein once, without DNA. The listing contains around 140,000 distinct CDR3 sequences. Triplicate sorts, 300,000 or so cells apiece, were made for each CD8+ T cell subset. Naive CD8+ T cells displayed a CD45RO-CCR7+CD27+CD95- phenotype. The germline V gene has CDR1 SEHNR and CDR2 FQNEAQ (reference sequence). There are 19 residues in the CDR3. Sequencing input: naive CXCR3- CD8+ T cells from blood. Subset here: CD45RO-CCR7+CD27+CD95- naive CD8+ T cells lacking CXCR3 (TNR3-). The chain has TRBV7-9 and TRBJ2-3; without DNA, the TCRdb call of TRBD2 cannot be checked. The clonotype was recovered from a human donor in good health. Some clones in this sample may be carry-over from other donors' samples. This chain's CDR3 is CASSARLAGGPGFGYTQYF.